Reported below is one TCR beta chain. Its antigen is not identified. The data derive from a study of cytomegalovirus exposure and HLA in healthy donors. In the study overall: The approximately 100 million unique TCR beta sequences, from about 190 million T cells, were found by an earlier analysis. Findings of the study overall: TCR beta V- and J-gene trimming, according to a later analysis, was linked to a missense DCLRE1C variant. Accurate predictions that matched the HLA-A and HLA-B alleles of most subjects were reportedly made from TCR beta sequences.

The PCR was carried out with 60 Vbeta primers and 13 Jbeta primers. This table comes from immunoSEQ multiplex PCR, and its TCRdb copy is limited to in-frame clones, with some not included. The sample includes 130,000 or so clones, 65% to 85% seen only once; the top ten take 1.5%. Healthy bone marrow donors supplied every sample. The specimen sequenced was PBMCs. The TCR originated in a woman in her late teens or twenties in good health and CMV-seronegative.

The CDR3 loop is CASSPTGLNTEAFF. As DNA, the CDR3 is TGTGCCAGCAGCCCGACAGGGTTGAACACTGAAGCTTTCTTT. The V call is TRBV7-2, the J call TRBJ1-1, with 7 bases lining up with TRBD1. The CDR3 loop spans 14 amino acids. Germline values: CDR1 SGHTA, CDR2 FQGNSA. Trimming took 5 bases from V and 0 from J; bases not matched to a gene: 3.